This T cell receptor (beta chain) was sequenced for a study of somatic mutations in cytotoxic T cells in rheumatoid arthritis. The study, taken as a whole, reports: Rheumatoid arthritis patients, but not healthy controls, exhibited increasing CD8+ clonality with age.

CDR3 length: 13 residues. In germline, CDR1 is SEHNR, CDR2 FQNEAQ (reference sequence). Trimming took off 2 bases at V and 5 bases at J, with 8 bases between the two ends. The table came from immunoSEQ multiplex PCR; TCRdb's copy has only in-frame clones and leaves some out. The profile shows about 18,000 clones, over 75% of them singletons. With regard to this clone: Its antigen is currently unknown.

V is TRBV7-9 and J is TRBJ2-3; D might be TRBD2 (6 bases). This receptor was identified in a woman aged 45-59 years in good health. Sequenced: CD8+ T cells sorted from blood. This CDR3 reads CASSLYGGDTQYF. Here the CDR3 DNA reads TGTGCCAGCAGCTTATACGGGGGAGATACGCAGTATTTT.